These 13 T cell receptor beta chains share one sample of origin, sequenced in a study of blood T cell repertoires in COVID-19. Sequenced by immunoSEQ multiplex PCR; TCRdb stores in-frame clones only, minus some. The profile shows around 95,000 clones, 70% to 90% of them singletons. The sample comprised peripheral blood. These receptors were taken from a human donor in a cohort sampled during active COVID-19.

This rearrangement joins TRBV10-1 to TRBJ1-6; 11 bases are shared with TRBD1. V gave up 6 bases and J gave up 0 bases; unmatched junction bases: 4. The CDR3 sequence is 17 residues long. Germline values: CDR1 WNHNN, CDR2 SYGVQD (reference sequence). This CDR3 reads CASSRTGGSSYNSPLHF. The DNA for the CDR3 is TGCGCCAGCAGCCGGACAGGGGGCAGCTCCTATAATTCACCCCTCCACTTT.

V and J are TRBV6-5 and TRBJ2-3, with a tentative D call TRBD1 (6 bases). Trimming shortened V by 5 bases and J by 4 bases, and 13 bases separated the two germline ends. Germline assignment: CDR1 MNHEY and CDR2 SVGAGI. This CDR3 comprises 14 residues. Written as DNA, the CDR3 is TGTGCCAGCAGTCTCCGAACAGGGTCAGATACGCAGTATTTT. Its protein product is CASSLRTGSDTQYF.

CDR3 residues: CSASKQGPTGELFF. In DNA form, the CDR3 reads TGCAGTGCCAGTAAACAGGGTCCCACCGGGGAGCTGTTTTTT. The gene calls are TRBV20-1 and TRBJ2-2, with TRBD1 as a possible D gene (6 bases). The CDR3 contains 14 residues. The germline V gene has CDR1 DFQATT and CDR2 SNEGSKA (reference sequence). Trimming shortened V by 6 bases and J by 4 bases, and 15 bases separated the two germline ends.

The chain is built from TRBV15 and TRBJ2-1; a weak D match, TRBD2 (6 bases). The CDR3 consists of 17 residues. V was cut by 1 base and J by 0 bases, with 13 bases left in between. Germline V lookup: CDR1 LNHNV, CDR2 YYDKDF (reference sequence). The CDR3 sequence is CATSRGGIAASYNEQFF. Written as DNA, the CDR3 is TGTGCCACCAGCAGAGGGGGGATAGCGGCCTCCTACAATGAGCAGTTCTTC.

In this sample, this clone turned up once. The V call is TRBV24-1, the J call TRBJ2-3; D is possibly TRBD2 (6 bases). CDR3 length: 15 amino acids. In germline, CDR1 is KGHDR, CDR2 SFDVKD. Trimming left V 4 bases short and J 2 bases short, with 12 bases between. The CDR3 DNA follows: TGTGCCACCAGTGACGCGGAGGGGACCACAGATACGCAGTATTTT. This sequence encodes CATSDAEGTTDTQYF.

V is TRBV11-1 and J is TRBJ2-1, with 8 bases fitting TRBD2. V trimming: 5 bases; J trimming: 8 bases; junction bases outside the gene matches: 11. The CDR3 covers 15 residues. In germline, CDR1 is SGHAT, CDR2 FQDESV (reference sequence). The CDR3 bases are TGTGCCAGCAGCCGGGAGAGGGTAGCGGGATATGAGCAGTTCTTC. Translated, it gives CASSRERVAGYEQFF.

The J gene is TRBJ1-1, the V gene TRBV28, with a tentative D call TRBD1 (5 bases). Trimming took 7 bases from V and 1 from J, leaving 13 bases between them. The CDR3 loop spans 14 amino acids. CDR1 and CDR2 (germline): MDHEN, SYDVKM. CDR3 bases: TGTGCCAGCACTGCAGGGAAAGCGAACACTGAAGCTTTCTTT. It encodes CASTAGKANTEAFF.

V gene TRBV28 combines with J gene TRBJ1-5, with no clear D. The germline gives CDR1 MDHEN, CDR2 SYDVKM. This CDR3 contains 15 residues. The V end lost 7 bases, the J end lost 4 bases, and 17 bases lay between the germline ends. The CDR3 spells CASIGTMEANQPQHF. The CDR3 DNA reads TGTGCCAGCATAGGTACGATGGAGGCTAATCAGCCCCAGCATTTT.

The chain couples TRBV28 to TRBJ2-7; 9 bases are shared with TRBD1. V was pared by 6 bases and J by 4 bases, with 10 bases of the junction left unmatched. The CDR3 is 15 amino acids. CDR1 MDHEN and CDR2 SYDVKM come from the germline V gene. CDR3 loop: CASRAPGTGIYEQYF. For the CDR3, the DNA is TGTGCCAGCAGAGCCCCCGGGACAGGGATATACGAGCAGTACTTC.

The V and J genes are TRBV14 and TRBJ2-1; TRBD2 aligns across 9 bases. Looked up from germline, CDR1 is SGHDN and CDR2 is FVKESK. The CDR3 sequence is 17 residues long. J was trimmed by 5 bases and V by 0 bases; bases with no gene match: 8. The CDR3 DNA reads TGTGCCAGCAGCCAAGAGAACCTAGCGGGGATCCACAATGAGCAGTTCTTC. It is translated as CASSQENLAGIHNEQFF.

V usage is TRBV29-1 and J usage is TRBJ2-7; 9 nucleotides line up with TRBD1. Germline V CDR1 and CDR2: SQVTM, ANQGSEA. The CDR3 is 12 amino acids. Losses at the gene ends were 4 bases for V and 6 bases for J; bases not matched to a gene: 4. The CDR3 sequence: CSVGGTGLEQYF. CDR3 coding DNA: TGCAGCGTTGGGGGGACAGGGCTCGAGCAGTACTTC.

The V and J genes are TRBV28 and TRBJ2-3; 9 nucleotides match TRBD1. This CDR3 is 13 amino acids long. V gave up 6 bases and J gave up 3 bases; unmatched junction bases: 1. Germline values: CDR1 MDHEN, CDR2 SYDVKM. CDR3 DNA: TGTGCCAGCAGAGGACAGGGGACAGATACGCAGTATTTT. Translation gives CASRGQGTDTQYF.

The V and J genes are TRBV9 and TRBJ2-1; 8 bases are a match to TRBD2. The CDR3 length is 15 residues. The V segment lost 0 bases and the J segment 3 bases; nucleotides outside the gene matches: 2. Germline CDR1 is SGDLS and CDR2 is YYNGEE. CDR3 nucleotide sequence: TGTGCCAGCAGCGTAGAACTAGCGGACTACAATGAGCAGTTCTTC. This codes for CASSVELADYNEQFF.